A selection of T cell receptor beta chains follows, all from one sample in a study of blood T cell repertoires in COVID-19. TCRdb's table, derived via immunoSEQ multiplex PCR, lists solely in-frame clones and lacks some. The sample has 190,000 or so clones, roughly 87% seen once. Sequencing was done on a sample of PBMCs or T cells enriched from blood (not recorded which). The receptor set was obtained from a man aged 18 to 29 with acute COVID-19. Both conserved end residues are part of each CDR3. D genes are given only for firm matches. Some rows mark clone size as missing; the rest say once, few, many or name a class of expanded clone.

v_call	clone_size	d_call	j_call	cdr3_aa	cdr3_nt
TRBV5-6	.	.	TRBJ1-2	CASSNTGDYGYTF	TGTGCCAGCAGCAATACAGGAGACTATGGCTACACCTTC
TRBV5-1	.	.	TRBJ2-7	CASSFGLVGEQYF	TGCGCCAGCAGCTTTGGTCTAGTCGGCGAGCAGTACTTC
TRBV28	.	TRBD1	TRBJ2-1	CASSSLLSGTGADNEQFF	TGTGCCAGCAGTTCGCTTCTCTCCGGGACAGGGGCGGACAATGAGCAGTTCTTC
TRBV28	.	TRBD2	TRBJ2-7	CASSQYLAESSYEQYF	TGTGCCAGCAGTCAATATCTAGCGGAAAGCTCCTACGAGCAGTACTTC
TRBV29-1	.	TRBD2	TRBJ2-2	CSVEATSGRRTGELFF	TGCAGCGTGGAGGCCACTAGCGGGCGGCGCACCGGGGAGCTGTTTTTT
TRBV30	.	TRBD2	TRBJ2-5	CAWTKAGAYTETQYF	TGTGCCTGGACGAAGGCGGGAGCCTACACAGAGACCCAGTACTTC
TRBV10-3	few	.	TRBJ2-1	CAIQGVNDNEQFF	TGTGCCATCCAGGGCGTAAACGACAATGAGCAGTTCTTC
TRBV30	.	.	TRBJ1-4	CAWSGDNEKLFF	TGTGCCTGGAGTGGGGACAACGAAAAACTGTTTTTT
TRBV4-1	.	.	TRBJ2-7	CASSQDVGVTAYEQYF	TGCGCCAGCAGCCAAGATGTGGGAGTCACTGCCTACGAGCAGTACTTC
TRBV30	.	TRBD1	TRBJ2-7	CACPGQGSYEQYF	TGTGCCTGCCCGGGACAGGGCTCCTACGAGCAGTACTTC
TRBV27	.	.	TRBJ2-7	CASSLIGREFFEQYF	TGTGCCAGCAGTTTAATTGGTCGGGAGTTCTTCGAGCAGTACTTC
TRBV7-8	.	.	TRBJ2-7	CASSLRTELSYEQYF	TGTGCCAGCAGCTTAAGGACAGAACTTTCGTACGAGCAGTACTTC
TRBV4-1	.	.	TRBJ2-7	CASSQDPRNEQYF	TGCGCCAGCAGCCAAGATCCCAGGAACGAGCAGTACTTC
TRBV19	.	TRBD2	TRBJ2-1	CASSLTGTSGGNEQFF	TGTGCCAGTAGCCTCACCGGGACTAGCGGGGGGAATGAGCAGTTCTTC
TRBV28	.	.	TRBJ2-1	CASSFAGQSSYNEQFF	TGTGCCAGCAGTTTCGCCGGACAGAGCTCCTACAATGAGCAGTTCTTC
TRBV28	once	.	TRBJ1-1	CASSTGEVMNTEAFF	TGTGCCAGCAGTACCGGGGAGGTCATGAACACTGAAGCTTTCTTT
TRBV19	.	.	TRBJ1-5	CASSTQGIGDQPQHF	TGTGCCAGTAGTACGCAGGGGATTGGGGATCAGCCCCAGCATTTT
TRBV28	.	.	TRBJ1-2	CASSSPQGANYGYTF	TGTGCCAGCAGTTCGCCCCAAGGGGCTAACTATGGCTACACCTTC
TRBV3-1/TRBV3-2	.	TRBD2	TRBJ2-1	CASSQVAGASGEQFF	TGTGCCAGCAGCCAAGTAGCGGGAGCTTCAGGTGAGCAGTTCTTC
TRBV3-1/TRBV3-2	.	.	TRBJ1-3	CASSQESTIYF	TGTGCCAGCAGCCAAGAGAGCACCATATATTTT
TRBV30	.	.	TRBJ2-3	CAWSVGGSEYTQYF	TGTGCCTGGAGTGTGGGTGGCAGCGAATATACGCAGTATTTT
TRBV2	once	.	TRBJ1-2	CATRDPSYGYTF	TGTGCGACCAGGGATCCAAGCTATGGCTACACCTTC